This T cell receptor beta chain appears in the sequencing data of a study of T cell repertoires in cytomegalovirus infection. Across the study: Signatures in public TCR beta sequences pointed to both CMV infection and matching HLA type. Study-wide findings and caveats: Summed public TCR beta family frequency identified CMV carriers bearing the relevant HLA.

TCRdb used MiXCR to reprocess the reads, holding one entry per CDR3 protein. The data show roughly 230,000 distinct CDR3 sequences, 17% seen once. This clonotype was detected ten times or more. Its specificity is unknown. Germline V CDR1 and CDR2: LNHDA, SQIVND (reference sequence). With 9 bases removed from V and 2 bases from J, the gap between germline ends came to 11 bases. The CDR3 totals 12 residues. V is TRBV19 and J is TRBJ2-7; TRBD1 is a possible D gene (6 bases). This sequence originates from a human donor in good health (CMV status not recorded). Some clones in this sample may be carry-over from other donors' samples. The sequenced material came from CD8+ T cells from PBMCs. CDR3 region: CASSWGPYEQYF. The DNA of the CDR3 is TGTGCCAGCAGTTGGGGGCCCTACGAGCAGTACTTC. The variable domain in full, with the rest retrieved from reference TRBV19 and TRBJ2-7, is DGGITQSPKYLFRKEGQNVTLSCEQNLNHDAMYWYRQDPGQGLRLIYYSQIVNDFQKGDIAEGYSVSREKKESFPLTVTSAQKNPTAFYLCASSWGPYEQYFGPGTRLTVT.